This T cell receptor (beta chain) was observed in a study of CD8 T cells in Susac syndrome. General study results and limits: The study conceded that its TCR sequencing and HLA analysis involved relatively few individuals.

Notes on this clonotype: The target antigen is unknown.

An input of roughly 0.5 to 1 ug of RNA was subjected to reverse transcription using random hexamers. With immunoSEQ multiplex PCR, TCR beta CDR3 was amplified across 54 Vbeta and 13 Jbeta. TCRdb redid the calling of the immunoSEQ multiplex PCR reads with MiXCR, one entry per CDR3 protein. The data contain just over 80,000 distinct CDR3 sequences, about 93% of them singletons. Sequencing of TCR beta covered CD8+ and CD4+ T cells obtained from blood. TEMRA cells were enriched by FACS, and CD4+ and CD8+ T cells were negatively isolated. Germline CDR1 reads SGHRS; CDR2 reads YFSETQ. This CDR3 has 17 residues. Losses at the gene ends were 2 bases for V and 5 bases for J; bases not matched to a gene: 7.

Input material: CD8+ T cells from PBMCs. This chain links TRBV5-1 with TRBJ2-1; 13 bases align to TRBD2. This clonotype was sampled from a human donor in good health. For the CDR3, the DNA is TGCGCCAGCAGCTTTGGGACTAGCGGGAACACACACAATGAGCAGTTCTTC. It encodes CASSFGTSGNTHNEQFF.